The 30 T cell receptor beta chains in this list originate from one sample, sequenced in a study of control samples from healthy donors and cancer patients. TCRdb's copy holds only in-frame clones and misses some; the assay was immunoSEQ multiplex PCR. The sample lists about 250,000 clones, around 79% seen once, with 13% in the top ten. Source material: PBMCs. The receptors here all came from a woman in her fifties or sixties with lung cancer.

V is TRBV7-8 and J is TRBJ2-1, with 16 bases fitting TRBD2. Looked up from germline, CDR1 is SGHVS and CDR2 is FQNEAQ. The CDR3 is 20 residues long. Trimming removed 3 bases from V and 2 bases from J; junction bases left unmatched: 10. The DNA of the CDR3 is TGTGCCAGCAGCTTCGATAAAACCGGGACTAGCGGGGGGGCCTACAATGAGCAGTTCTTC. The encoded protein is CASSFDKTGTSGGAYNEQFF. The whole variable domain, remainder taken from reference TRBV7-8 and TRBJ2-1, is GAGVSQSPRYKVAKRGQDVALRCDPISGHVSLFWYQQALGQGPEFLTYFQNEAQLDKSGLPSDRFFAERPEGSVSTLKIQRTQQEDSAVYLCASSFDKTGTSGGAYNEQFFGPGTRLTVL.

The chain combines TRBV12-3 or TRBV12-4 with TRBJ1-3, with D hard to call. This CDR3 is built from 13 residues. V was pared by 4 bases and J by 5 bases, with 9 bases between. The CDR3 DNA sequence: TGTGCCAGCAGTTATCGTGCTCGAAACACCATATATTTT. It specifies CASSYRARNTIYF.

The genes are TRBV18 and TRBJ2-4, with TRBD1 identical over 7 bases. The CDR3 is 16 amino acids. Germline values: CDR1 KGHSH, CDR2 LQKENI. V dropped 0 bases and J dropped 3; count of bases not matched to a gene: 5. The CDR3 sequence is CASSPPTGSGKNIQYF. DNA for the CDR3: TGTGCCAGCTCACCACCGACAGGGTCGGGCAAAAACATTCAGTACTTC.

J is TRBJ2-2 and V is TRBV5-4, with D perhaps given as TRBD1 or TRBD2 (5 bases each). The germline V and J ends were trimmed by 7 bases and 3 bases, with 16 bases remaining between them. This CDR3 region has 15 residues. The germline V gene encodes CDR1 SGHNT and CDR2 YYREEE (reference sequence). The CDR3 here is CASGPQLGDTGELFF. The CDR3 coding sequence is TGTGCCAGCGGCCCACAGCTGGGGGACACCGGGGAGCTGTTTTTT.

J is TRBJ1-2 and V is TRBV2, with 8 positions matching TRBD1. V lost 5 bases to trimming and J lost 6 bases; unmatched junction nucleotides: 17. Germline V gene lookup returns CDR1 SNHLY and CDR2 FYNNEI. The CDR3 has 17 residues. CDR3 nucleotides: TGTGCCAGCAGTTACAAGAGACCAGGACAGGGTCCCCATGGCTACACCTTC. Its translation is CASSYKRPGQGPHGYTF.

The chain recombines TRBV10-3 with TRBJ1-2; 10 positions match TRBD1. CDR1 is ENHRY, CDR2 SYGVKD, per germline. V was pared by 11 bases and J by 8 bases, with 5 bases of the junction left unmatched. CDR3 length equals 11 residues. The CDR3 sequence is CAVTGGRGYTF. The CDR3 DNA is TGTGCCGTGACAGGGGGCCGCGGCTACACCTTC.

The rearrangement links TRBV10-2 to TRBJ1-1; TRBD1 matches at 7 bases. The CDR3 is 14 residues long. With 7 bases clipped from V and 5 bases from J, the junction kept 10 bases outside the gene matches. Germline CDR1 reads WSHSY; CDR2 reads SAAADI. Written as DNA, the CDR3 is TGCGCCAGCATTATGACAGGGTTGGGAACTGAAGCTTTCTTT. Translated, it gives CASIMTGLGTEAFF.

CDR3 nucleotides: TGCGCCAGCAGCCGGGACTATCTCTACAATGAGCAGTTCTTC. This encodes CASSRDYLYNEQFF. The rearrangement joins TRBV10-2 to TRBJ2-1; TRBD2 matches 7 bases. CDR1 WSHSY and CDR2 SAAADI come from the germline V gene. V lost 6 bases and J lost 3; bases outside the gene matches: 5. The CDR3 spans 14 residues.

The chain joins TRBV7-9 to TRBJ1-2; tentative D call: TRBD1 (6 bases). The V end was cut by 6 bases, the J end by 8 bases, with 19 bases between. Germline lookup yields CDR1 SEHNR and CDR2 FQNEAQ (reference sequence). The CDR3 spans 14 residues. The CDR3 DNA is TGTGCCAGCAGTGTTGGCTTGGACAGAAGAGGCTACACCTTC. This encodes CASSVGLDRRGYTF.

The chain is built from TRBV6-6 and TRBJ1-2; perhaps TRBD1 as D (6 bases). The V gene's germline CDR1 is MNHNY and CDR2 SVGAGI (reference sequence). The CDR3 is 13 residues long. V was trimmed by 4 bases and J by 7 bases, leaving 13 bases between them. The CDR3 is CASSSPTGGGYTF. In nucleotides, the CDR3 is TGTGCCAGCAGTTCCCCGACAGGCGGTGGCTACACCTTC.

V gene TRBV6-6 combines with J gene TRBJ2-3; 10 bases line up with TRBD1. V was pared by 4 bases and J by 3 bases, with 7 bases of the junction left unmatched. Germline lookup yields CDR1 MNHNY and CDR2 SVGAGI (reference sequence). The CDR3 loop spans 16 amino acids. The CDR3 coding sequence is TGTGCCAGCAGTTTGGACAGGGGGAGCGGTACAGATACGCAGTATTTT. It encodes CASSLDRGSGTDTQYF.

CDR3 region: CASSPRVGDTEAFF. The CDR3 DNA reads as TGCGCCAGCAGCCCCAGGGTGGGGGACACTGAAGCTTTCTTT. The rearrangement uses TRBV4-1 and TRBJ1-1, with a tentative D call TRBD1 (5 bases). This CDR3 is built from 14 residues. Per the germline V gene, CDR1 is MGHRA and CDR2 is YSYEKL. V lost 4 bases and J lost 3, with 12 bases in between.

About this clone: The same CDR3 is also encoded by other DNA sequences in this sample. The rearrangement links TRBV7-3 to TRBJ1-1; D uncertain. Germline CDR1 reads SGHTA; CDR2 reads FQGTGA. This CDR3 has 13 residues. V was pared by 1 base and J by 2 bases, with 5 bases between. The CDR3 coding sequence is TGTGCCAGCAGCTTAATCACCAACACTGAAGCTTTCTTT. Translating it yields CASSLITNTEAFF.

DNA of the CDR3: TGTGCCATCAGTGAGTCCCAGCGGGGGGGCCGGCAAGAGACCCAGTACTTC. Its protein is CAISESQRGGRQETQYF. V and J are TRBV10-3 and TRBJ2-5; 10 bases are a match to TRBD2. Per the germline V gene, CDR1 is ENHRY and CDR2 is SYGVKD. CDR3 length: 17 residues. With V trimmed by 0 bases and J by 2 bases, 6 bases remained unmatched.

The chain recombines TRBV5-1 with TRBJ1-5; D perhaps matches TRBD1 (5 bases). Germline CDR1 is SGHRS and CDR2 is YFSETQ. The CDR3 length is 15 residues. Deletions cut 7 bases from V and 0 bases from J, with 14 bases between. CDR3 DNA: TGCGCCAGCTCTCCAGGGACCCCTAGCAATCAGCCCCAGCATTTT. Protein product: CASSPGTPSNQPQHF.

CDR3 region: CASSFVGRTGELFF. In DNA, the CDR3 is TGTGCCAGCAGTTTTGTAGGTCGCACCGGGGAGCTGTTTTTT. The chain joins TRBV27 to TRBJ2-2, with D hard to call. The germline V gene encodes CDR1 MNHEY and CDR2 SMNVEV (reference sequence). This CDR3 region has 14 residues. Trimming shortened V by 3 bases and J by 4 bases, and 9 bases separated the two germline ends.

Here the CDR3 DNA reads TGTGCCAGCAGCTCCAGGGCCCCCCGTACCTACAATGAGCAGTTCTTC. Its translation is CASSSRAPRTYNEQFF. V gene TRBV7-2 combines with J gene TRBJ2-1; D perhaps matches TRBD1 (5 bases). The germline gives CDR1 SGHTA, CDR2 FQGNSA. Trimming shortened V by 4 bases and J by 2 bases, and 15 bases separated the two germline ends. The CDR3 contains 16 residues.

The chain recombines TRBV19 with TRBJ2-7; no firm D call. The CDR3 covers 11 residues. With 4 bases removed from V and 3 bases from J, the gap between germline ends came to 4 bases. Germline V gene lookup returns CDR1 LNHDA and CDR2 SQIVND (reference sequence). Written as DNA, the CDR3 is TGTGCCAGTAGTAAGGGCTACGAGCAGTACTTC. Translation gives CASSKGYEQYF.

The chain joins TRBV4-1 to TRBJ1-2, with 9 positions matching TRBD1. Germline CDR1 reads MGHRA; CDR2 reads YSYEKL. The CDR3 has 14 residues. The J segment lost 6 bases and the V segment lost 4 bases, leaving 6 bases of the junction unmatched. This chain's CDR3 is CASSPWWTGDGYTF. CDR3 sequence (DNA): TGCGCCAGCAGCCCCTGGTGGACAGGGGATGGCTACACCTTC.

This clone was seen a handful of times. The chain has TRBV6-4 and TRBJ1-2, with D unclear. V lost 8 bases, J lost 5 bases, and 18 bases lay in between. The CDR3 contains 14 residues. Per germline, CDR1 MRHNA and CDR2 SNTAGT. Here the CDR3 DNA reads TGTGCCAGCCTCCAACCTACTTCTACTTATGGCTACACCTTC. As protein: CASLQPTSTYGYTF.

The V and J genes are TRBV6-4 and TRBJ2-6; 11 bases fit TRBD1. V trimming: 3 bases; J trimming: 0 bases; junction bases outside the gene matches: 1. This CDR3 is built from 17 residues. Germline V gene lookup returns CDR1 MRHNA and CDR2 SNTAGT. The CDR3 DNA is TGTGCCAGCAGTGATGGGACAGGGGGCTCTGGGGCCAACGTCCTGACTTTC. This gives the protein CASSDGTGGSGANVLTF.

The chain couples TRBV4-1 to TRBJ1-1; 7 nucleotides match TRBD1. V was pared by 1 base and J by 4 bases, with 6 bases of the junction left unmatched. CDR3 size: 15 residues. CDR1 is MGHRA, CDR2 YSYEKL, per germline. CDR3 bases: TGCGCCAGCAGCCAAGGGGGGGCAGGGGGCACTGAAGCTTTCTTT. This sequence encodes CASSQGGAGGTEAFF.

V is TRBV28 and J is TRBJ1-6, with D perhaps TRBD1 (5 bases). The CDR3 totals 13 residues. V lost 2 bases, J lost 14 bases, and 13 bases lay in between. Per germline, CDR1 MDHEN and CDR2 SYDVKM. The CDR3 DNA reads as TGTGCCAGCAGTTTACTCGGAGAAGGGGCCCTCCACTTT. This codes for CASSLLGEGALHF.

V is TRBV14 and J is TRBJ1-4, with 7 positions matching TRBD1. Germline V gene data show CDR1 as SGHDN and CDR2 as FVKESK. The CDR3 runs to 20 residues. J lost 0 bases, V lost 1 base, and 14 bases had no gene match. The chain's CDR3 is CASSQVWGRDSHATNEKLFF. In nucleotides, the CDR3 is TGTGCCAGCAGCCAAGTTTGGGGACGGGACAGCCATGCAACTAATGAAAAACTGTTTTTT.

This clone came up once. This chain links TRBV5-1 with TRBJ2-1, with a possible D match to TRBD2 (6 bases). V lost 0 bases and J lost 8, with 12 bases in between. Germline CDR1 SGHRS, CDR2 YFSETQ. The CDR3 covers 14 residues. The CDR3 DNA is TGCGCCAGCAGCTTGGATGGAGGGTCGGATGAGCAGTTCTTC. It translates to CASSLDGGSDEQFF.

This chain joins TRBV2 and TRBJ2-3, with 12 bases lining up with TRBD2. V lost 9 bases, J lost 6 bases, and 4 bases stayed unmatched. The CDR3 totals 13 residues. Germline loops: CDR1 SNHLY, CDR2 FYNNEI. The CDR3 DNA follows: TGTGCCAGACTAGCGGGGGGCCTGGATACGCAGTATTTT. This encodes CARLAGGLDTQYF.

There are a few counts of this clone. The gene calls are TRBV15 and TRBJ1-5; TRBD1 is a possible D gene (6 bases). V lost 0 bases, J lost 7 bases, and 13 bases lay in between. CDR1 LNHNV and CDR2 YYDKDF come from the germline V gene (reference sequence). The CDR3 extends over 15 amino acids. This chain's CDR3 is CATSRDPGHNQPQHF. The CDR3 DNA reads TGTGCCACCAGCAGAGATCCGGGACATAACCAGCCCCAGCATTTT.

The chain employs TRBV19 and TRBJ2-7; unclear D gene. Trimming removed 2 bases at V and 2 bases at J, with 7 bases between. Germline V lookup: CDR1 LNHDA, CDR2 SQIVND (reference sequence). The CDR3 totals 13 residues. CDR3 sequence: CASSINSAYEQYF. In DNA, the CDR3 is TGTGCCAGTAGTATAAACAGTGCCTACGAGCAGTACTTC.

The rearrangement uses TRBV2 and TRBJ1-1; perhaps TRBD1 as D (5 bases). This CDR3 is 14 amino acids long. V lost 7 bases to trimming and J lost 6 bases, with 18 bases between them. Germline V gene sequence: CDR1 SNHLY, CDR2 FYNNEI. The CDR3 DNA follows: TGTGCCAGCAAAATGGGGGAGGGGAGCCCTGAAGCTTTCTTT. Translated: CASKMGEGSPEAFF.

This chain's CDR3 is CASSLGGPAYEQYF. The CDR3 DNA follows: TGTGCCAGCAGTCTCGGGGGGCCGGCCTACGAGCAGTACTTC. This chain links TRBV2 with TRBJ2-7, with D tentatively TRBD2 (7 bases). Germline CDR1 SNHLY, CDR2 FYNNEI. This CDR3 spans 14 amino acids. V was pared by 5 bases and J by 2 bases, with 13 bases between.